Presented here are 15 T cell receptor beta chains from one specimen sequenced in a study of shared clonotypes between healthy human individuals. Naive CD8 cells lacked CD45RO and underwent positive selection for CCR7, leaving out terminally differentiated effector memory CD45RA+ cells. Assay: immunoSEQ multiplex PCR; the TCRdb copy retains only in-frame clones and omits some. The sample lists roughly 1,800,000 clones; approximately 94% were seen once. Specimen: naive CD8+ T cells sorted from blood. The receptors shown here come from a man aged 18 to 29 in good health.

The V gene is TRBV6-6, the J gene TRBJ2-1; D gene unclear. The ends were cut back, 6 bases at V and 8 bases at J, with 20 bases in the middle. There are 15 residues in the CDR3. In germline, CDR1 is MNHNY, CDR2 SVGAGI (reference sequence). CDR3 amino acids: CASSLFPVPPDEQFF. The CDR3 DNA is TGTGCCAGCAGCCTATTTCCAGTACCCCCCGATGAGCAGTTCTTC.

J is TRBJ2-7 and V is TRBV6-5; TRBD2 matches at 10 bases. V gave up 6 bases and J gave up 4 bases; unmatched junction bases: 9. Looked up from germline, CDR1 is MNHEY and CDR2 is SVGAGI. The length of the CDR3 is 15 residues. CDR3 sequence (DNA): TGTGCCAGCAGGCCCGGACTAGCGGATATATACGAGCAGTACTTC. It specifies CASRPGLADIYEQYF.

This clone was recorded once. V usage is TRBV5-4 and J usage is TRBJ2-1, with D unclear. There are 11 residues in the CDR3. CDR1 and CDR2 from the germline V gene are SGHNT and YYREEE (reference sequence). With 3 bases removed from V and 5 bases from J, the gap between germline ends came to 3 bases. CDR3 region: CASSYNNEQFF. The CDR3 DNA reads TGTGCCAGCAGCTACAACAATGAGCAGTTCTTC.

CDR3 amino acids: CASTSQGVPYEQYF. The CDR3 DNA sequence: TGCGCCAGCACCTCACAGGGGGTTCCCTACGAGCAGTACTTC. The V call is TRBV5-1, the J call TRBJ2-7; 8 nucleotides agree with TRBD1. From germline, CDR1 is SGHRS and CDR2 YFSETQ. V lost 6 bases to trimming and J lost 2 bases; unmatched junction nucleotides: 7. The CDR3 is 14 residues long.

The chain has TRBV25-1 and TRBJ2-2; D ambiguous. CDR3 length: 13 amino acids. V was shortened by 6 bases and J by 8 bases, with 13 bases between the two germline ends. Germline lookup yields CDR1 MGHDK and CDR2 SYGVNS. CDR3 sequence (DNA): TGTGCCAGCAGCGGGTGGGGTATGGGGGAGCTGTTTTTT. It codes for CASSGWGMGELFF.

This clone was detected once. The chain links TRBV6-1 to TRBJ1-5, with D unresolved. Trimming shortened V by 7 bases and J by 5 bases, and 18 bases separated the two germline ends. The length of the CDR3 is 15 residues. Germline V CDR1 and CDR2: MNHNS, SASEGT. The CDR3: CASKPVARRDQPQHF. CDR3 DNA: TGTGCCAGCAAACCTGTCGCCAGGAGGGATCAGCCCCAGCATTTT.

Written as DNA, the CDR3 is TGTGCCAGCAGTCCGAATGCCGGGACCCCGGGGACCCAGTACTTC. This codes for CASSPNAGTPGTQYF. The V gene is TRBV27, the J gene TRBJ2-5; the D call may be TRBD1 or TRBD2 (5 bases each). Germline-derived CDR1 and CDR2 are MNHEY and SMNVEV (reference sequence). This CDR3 is built from 15 residues. The ends were cut back, 5 bases at V and 7 bases at J, with 20 bases in the middle.

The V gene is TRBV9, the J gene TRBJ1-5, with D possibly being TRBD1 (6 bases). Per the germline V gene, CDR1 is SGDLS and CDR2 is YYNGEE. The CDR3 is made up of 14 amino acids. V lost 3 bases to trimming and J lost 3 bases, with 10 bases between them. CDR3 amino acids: CASSGGGHNQPQHF. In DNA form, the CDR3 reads TGTGCCAGCAGCGGGGGGGGACACAATCAGCCCCAGCATTTT.

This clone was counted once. CDR3: CASNYWGDDGELFF. The CDR3 coding sequence is TGTGCCAGTAACTACTGGGGGGACGACGGGGAGCTGTTTTTT. The V call is TRBV19, the J call TRBJ2-2, with D possibly TRBD2 on 6 matching bases. CDR3 size: 14 residues. The V end lost 7 bases, the J end lost 7 bases, and 16 bases lay between the germline ends. Germline CDR1 LNHDA, CDR2 SQIVND (reference sequence).

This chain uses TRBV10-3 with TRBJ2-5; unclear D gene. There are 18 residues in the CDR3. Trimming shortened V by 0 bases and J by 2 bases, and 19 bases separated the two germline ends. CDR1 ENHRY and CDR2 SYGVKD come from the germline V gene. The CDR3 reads CAISESLFPSQQQETQYF. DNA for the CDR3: TGTGCCATCAGTGAGTCTTTATTCCCATCACAGCAACAAGAGACCCAGTACTTC.

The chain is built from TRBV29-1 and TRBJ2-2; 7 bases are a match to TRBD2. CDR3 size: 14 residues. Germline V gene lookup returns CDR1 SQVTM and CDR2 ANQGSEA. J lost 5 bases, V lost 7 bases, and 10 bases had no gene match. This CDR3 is CSAPVGSGTGELFF. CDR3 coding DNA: TGCAGCGCCCCGGTTGGTAGCGGGACCGGGGAGCTGTTTTTT.

CDR3 sequence reads: CASSQTGQRDLQQYF. CDR3 nucleotides: TGCGCCAGCAGCCAGACGGGACAGAGAGACCTTCAGCAGTACTTC. The gene calls are TRBV4-1 and TRBJ2-7, with 7 bases identical to TRBD1. Trimming removed 3 bases from V and 8 bases from J; junction bases left unmatched: 13. Per germline, CDR1 MGHRA and CDR2 YSYEKL. The CDR3 loop spans 15 amino acids.

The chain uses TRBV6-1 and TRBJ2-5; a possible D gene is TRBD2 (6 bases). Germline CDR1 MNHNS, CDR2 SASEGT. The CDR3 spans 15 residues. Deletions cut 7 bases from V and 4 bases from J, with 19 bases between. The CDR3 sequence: CASTLREARAETQYF. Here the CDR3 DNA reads TGTGCCAGCACCTTAAGGGAGGCGCGCGCAGAGACCCAGTACTTC.

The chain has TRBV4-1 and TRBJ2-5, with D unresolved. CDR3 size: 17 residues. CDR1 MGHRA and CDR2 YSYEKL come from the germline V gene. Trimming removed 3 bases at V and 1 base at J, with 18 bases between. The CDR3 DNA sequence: TGCGCCAGCAGCCAGTCCCCCCTGCGGAACAGCCAAGAGACCCAGTACTTC. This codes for CASSQSPLRNSQETQYF.

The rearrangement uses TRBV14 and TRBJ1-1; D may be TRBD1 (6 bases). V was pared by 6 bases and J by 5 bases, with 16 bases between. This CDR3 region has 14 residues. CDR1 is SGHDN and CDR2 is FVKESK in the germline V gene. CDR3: CASRAGGSGTEAFF. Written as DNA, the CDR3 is TGTGCCAGCAGAGCGGGGGGCTCGGGTACTGAAGCTTTCTTT. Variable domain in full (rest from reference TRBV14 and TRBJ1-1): EAGVTQFPSHSVIEKGQTVTLRCDPISGHDNLYWYRRVMGKEIKFLLHFVKESKQDESGMPNNRFLAERTGGTYSTLKVQPAELEDSGVYFCASRAGGSGTEAFFGQGTRLTVV.